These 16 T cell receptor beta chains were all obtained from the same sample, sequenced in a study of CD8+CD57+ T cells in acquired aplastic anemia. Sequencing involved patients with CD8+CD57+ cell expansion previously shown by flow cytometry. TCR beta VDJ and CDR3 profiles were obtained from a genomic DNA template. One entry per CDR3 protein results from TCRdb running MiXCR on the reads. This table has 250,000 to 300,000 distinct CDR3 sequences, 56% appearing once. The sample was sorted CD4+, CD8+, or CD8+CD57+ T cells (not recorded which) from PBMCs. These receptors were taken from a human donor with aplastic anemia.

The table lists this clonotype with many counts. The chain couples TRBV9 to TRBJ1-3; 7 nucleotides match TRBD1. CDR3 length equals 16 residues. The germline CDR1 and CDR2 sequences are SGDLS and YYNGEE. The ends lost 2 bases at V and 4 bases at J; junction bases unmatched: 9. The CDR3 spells CASSVNAGQRGNTIYF. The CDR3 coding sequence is TGTGCCAGCAGCGTGAACGCGGGACAGAGGGGAAACACCATATATTTT.

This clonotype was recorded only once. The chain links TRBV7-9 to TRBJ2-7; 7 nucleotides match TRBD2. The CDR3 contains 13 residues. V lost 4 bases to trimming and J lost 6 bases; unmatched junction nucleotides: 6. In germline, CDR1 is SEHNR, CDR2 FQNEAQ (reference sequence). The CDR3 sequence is CASSWAGVREQYF. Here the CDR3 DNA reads TGTGCCAGCAGCTGGGCGGGGGTGCGCGAGCAGTACTTC. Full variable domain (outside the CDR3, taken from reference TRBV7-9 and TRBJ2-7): DTGVSQNPRHKITKRGQNVTFRCDPISEHNRLYWYRQTLGQGPEFLTYFQNEAQLEKSRLLSDRFSAERPKGSFSTLEIQRTEQGDSAMYLCASSWAGVREQYFGPGTRLTVT.

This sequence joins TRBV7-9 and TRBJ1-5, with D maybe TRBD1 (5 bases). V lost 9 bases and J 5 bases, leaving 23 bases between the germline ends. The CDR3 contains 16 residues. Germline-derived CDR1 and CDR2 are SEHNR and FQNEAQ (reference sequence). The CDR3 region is CASSRERDRVDQPQHF. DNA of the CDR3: TGTGCCAGTTCACGCGAAAGAGACAGAGTCGATCAGCCCCAGCATTTT. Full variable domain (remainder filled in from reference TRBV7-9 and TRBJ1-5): DTGVSQNPRHKITKRGQNVTFRCDPISEHNRLYWYRQTLGQGPEFLTYFQNEAQLEKSRLLSDRFSAERPKGSFSTLEIQRTEQGDSAMYLCASSRERDRVDQPQHFGDGTRLSIL.

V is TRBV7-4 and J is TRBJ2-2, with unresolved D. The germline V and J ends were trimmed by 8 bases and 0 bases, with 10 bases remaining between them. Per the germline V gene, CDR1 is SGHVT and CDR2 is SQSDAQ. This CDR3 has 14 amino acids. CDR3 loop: CASSGLANTGELFF. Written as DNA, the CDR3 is TGTGCCAGCTCGGGCCTAGCGAACACCGGGGAGCTGTTTTTT.

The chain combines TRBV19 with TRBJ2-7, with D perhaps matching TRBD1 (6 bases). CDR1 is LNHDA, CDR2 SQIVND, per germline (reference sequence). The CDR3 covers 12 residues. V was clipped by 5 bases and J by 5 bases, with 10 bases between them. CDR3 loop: CASSQGPNEQYF. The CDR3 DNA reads TGTGCCAGTAGTCAGGGGCCGAACGAGCAGTACTTC.

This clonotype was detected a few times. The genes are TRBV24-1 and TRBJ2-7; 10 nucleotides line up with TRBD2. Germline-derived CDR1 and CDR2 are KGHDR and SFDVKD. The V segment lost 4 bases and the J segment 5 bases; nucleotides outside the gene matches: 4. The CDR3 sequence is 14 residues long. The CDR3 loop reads CATSDPGTSDEQYF. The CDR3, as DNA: TGTGCCACCAGTGACCCCGGGACTAGCGACGAGCAGTACTTC.

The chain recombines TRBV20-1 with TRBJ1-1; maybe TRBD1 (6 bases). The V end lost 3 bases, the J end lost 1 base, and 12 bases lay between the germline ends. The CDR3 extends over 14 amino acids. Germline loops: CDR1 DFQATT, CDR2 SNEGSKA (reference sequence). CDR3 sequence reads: CSASPGATNTEAFF. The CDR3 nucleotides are TGCAGTGCTAGCCCAGGGGCGACGAACACTGAAGCTTTCTTT.

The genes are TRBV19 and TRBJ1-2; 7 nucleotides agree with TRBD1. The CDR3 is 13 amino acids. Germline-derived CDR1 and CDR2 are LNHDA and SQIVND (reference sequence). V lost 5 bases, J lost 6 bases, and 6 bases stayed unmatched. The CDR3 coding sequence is TGTGCCAGTAGTCTCCGGGACAGTGATGGCTACACCTTC. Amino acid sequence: CASSLRDSDGYTF.

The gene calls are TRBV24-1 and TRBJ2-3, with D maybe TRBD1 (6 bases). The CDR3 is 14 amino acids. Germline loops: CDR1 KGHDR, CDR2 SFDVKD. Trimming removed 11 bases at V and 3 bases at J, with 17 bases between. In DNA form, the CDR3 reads TGTGCCAGCAAAGGACAGACATCAACAGATACGCAGTATTTT. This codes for CASKGQTSTDTQYF.

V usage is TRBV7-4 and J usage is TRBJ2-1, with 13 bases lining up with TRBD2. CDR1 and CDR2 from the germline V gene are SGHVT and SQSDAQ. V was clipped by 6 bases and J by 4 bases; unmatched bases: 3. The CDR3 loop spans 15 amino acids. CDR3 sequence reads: CASRGTSGIYNEQFF. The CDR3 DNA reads TGTGCCAGCAGGGGGACTAGCGGGATTTACAATGAGCAGTTCTTC.

The CDR3 bases are TGTGCCAGCAGTGAGGGCCCCCATACGCAGTATTTT. It is translated as CASSEGPHTQYF. V is TRBV25-1 and J is TRBJ2-3; D gene ambiguous. In germline, CDR1 is MGHDK, CDR2 SYGVNS. The CDR3 covers 12 residues. V lost 3 bases to trimming and J lost 7 bases, with 8 bases between them.

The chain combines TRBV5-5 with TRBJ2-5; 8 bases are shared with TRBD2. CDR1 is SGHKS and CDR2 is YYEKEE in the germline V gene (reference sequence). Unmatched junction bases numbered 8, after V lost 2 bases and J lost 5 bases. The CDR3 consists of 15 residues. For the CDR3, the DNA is TGTGCCAGCAGCTTCAGGAGCGGGGGTTTTGAGACCCAGTACTTC. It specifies CASSFRSGGFETQYF.

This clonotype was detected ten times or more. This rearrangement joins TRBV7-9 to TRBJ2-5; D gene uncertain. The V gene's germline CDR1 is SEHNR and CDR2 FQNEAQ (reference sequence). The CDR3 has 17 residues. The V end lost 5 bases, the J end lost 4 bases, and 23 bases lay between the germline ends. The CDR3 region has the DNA TGTGCCAGCAGCCCCAACCCCGGACGACCCGGTGGAGAGACCCAGTACTTC. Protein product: CASSPNPGRPGGETQYF.

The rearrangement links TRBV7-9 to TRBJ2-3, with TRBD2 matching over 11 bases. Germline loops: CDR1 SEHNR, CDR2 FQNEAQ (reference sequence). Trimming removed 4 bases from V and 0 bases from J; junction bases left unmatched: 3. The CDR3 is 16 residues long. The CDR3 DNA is TGTGCCAGCAGCTCCACTAGCGGGGGAAGCACAGATACGCAGTATTTT. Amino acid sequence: CASSSTSGGSTDTQYF.

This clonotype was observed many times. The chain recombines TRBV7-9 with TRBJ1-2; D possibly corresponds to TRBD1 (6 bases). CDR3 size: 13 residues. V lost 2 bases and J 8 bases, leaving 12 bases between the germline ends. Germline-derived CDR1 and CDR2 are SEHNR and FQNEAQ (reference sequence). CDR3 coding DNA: TGTGCCAGCAGCTTACGGGGGGCTAGGGGCTACACCTTC. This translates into CASSLRGARGYTF.

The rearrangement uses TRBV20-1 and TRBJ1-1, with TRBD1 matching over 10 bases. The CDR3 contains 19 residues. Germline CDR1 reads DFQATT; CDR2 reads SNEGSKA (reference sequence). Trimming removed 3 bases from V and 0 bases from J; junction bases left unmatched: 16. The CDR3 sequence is CSASGDRGRGGSMNTEAFF. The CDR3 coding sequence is TGCAGTGCTAGCGGGGACAGGGGTCGAGGAGGCTCCATGAACACTGAAGCTTTCTTT.